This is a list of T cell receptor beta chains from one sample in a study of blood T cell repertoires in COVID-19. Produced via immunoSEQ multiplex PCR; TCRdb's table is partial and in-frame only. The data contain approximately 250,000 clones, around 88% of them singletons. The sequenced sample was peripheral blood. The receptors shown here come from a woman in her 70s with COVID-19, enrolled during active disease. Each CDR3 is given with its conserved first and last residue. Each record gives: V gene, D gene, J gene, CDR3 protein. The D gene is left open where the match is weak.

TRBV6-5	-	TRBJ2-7	CASSTNTYEQYF
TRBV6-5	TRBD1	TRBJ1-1	CASSYSTGGTEAFF
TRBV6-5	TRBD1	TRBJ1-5	CASSRQGGNQPQHF
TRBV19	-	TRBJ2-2	CASLRALTGELFF
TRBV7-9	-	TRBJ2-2	CASSWGKVLMNTGELFF
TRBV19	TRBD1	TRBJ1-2	CASSIVPSTGIYGYTF
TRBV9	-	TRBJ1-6	CASSVGGGSYNSPLHF
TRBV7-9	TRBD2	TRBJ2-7	CASSSVEGLVPYEQYF
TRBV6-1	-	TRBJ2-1	CASSEVNGHSYNEQFF
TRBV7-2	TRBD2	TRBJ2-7	CASSLVGGGALEQYF
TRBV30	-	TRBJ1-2	CACHISGYTF
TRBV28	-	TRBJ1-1	CASSRGQFNLQTPNTEAFF
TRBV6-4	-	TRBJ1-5	CASSDSLTDDRINQPQHF
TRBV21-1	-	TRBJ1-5	CASSKHRGQPQHF
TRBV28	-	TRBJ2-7	CASSLPPAAYVQYF
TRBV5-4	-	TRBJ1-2	CASSLGESPNYGYTF
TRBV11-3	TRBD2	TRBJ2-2	CASSPSSGGAGELFF
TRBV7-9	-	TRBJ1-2	CASSLVGQSYGYTF
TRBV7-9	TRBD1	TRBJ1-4	CASRLDRGGEKLFF
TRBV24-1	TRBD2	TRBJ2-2	CATSDSTSGINTGELFF
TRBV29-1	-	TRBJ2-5	CSVLRPTQETQYF
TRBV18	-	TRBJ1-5	CASSPSGDNQPQHF
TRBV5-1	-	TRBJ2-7	CASSTGTSSYEQYF
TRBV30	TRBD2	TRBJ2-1	CACISPGLAGGGYNEQFF
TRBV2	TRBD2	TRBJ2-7	CASSVKLAGEQYF